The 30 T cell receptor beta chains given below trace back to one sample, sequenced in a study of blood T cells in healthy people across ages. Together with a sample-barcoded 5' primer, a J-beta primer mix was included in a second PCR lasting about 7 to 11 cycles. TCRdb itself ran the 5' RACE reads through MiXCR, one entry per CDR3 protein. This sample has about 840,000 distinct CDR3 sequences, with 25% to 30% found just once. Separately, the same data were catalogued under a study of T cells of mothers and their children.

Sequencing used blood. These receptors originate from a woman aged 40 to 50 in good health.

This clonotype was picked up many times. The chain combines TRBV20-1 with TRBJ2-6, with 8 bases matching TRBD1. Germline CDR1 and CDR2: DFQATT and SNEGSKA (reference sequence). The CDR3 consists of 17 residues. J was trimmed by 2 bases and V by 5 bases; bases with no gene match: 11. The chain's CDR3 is CSASPHRGFAGANVLTF. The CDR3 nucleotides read TGCAGTGCTTCTCCGCACAGGGGGTTTGCTGGGGCCAACGTCCTGACTTTC.

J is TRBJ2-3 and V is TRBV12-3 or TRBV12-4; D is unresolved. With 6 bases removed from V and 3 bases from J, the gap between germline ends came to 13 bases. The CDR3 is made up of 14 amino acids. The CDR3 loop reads CASRGSVRTDTQYF. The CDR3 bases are TGTGCCAGCAGGGGCTCGGTGAGGACAGATACGCAGTATTTT.

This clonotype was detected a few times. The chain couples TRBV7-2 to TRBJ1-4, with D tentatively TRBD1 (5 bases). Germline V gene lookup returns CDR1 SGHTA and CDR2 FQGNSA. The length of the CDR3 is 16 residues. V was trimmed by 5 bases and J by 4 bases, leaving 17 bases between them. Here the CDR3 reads CASSVTETALNEKLFF. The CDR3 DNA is TGTGCCAGCAGCGTCACCGAGACAGCTCTTAATGAAAAACTGTTTTTT.

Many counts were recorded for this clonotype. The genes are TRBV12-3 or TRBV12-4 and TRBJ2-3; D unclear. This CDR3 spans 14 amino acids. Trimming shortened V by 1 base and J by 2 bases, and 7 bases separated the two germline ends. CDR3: CASSLGAVTDTQYF. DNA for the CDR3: TGTGCCAGCAGTTTAGGAGCCGTCACAGATACGCAGTATTTT.

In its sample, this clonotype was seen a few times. The CDR3 region is CASSLGRTIGYTF. The CDR3 region has the DNA TGTGCCAGCAGTTTGGGCAGGACAATTGGCTACACCTTC. This rearrangement joins TRBV28 to TRBJ1-2, with D perhaps TRBD1 (5 bases). CDR3 length: 13 residues. V lost 3 bases, J lost 7 bases, and 12 bases lay in between. Germline CDR1 is MDHEN and CDR2 is SYDVKM.

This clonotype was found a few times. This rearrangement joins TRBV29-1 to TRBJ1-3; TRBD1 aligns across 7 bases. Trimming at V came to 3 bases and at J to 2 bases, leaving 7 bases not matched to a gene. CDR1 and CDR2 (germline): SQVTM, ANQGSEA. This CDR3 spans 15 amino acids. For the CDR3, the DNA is TGCAGCGTTGAGGGGACAGAGCTTACTGGAAACACCATATATTTT. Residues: CSVEGTELTGNTIYF. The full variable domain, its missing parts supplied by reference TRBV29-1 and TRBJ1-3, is SAVISQKPSRDICQRGTSLTIQCQVDSQVTMMFWYRQQPGQSLTLIATANQGSEATYESGFVIDKFPISRPNLTFSTLTVSNMSPEDSSIYLCSVEGTELTGNTIYFGEGSWLTVV.

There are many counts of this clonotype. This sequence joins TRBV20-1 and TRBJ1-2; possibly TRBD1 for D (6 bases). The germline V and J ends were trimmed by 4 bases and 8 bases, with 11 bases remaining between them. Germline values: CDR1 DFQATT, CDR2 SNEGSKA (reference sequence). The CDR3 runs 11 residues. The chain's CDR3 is CSATGAGGYTF. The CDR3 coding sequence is TGCAGTGCTACAGGGGCAGGGGGCTACACCTTC.

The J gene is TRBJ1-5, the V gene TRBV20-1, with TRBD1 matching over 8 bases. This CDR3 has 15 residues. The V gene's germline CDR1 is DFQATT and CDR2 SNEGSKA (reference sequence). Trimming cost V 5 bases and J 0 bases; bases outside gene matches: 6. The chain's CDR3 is CSAEGQVFSNQPQHF. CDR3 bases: TGCAGTGCTGAGGGACAGGTTTTTAGCAATCAGCCCCAGCATTTT.

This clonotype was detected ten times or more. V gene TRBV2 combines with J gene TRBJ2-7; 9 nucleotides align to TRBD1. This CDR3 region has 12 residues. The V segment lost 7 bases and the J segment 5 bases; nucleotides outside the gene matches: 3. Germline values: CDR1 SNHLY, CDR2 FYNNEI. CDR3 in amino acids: CASTGQGDEQYF. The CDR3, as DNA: TGTGCCAGCACGGGACAGGGCGACGAGCAGTACTTC. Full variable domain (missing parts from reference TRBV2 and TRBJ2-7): EPEVTQTPSHQVTQMGQEVILRCVPISNHLYFYWYRQILGQKVEFLVSFYNNEISEKSEIFDDQFSVERPDGSNFTLKIRSTKLEDSAMYFCASTGQGDEQYFGPGTRLTVT.

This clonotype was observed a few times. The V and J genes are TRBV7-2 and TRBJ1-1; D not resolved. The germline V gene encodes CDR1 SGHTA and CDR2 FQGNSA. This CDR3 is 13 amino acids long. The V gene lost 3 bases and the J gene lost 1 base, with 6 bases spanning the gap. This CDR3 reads CASSFMENTEAFF. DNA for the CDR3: TGTGCCAGCAGCTTTATGGAGAACACTGAAGCTTTCTTT. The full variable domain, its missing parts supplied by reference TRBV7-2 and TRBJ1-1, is GAGVSQSPSNKVTEKGKDVELRCDPISGHTALYWYRQSLGQGLEFLIYFQGNSAPDKSGLPSDRFSAERTGGSVSTLTIQRTQQEDSAVYLCASSFMENTEAFFGQGTRLTVV.

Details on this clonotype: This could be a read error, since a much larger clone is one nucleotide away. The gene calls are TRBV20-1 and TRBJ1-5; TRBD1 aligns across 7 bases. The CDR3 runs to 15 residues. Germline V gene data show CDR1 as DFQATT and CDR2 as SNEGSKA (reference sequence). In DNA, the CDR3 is TGCAGTGCTAGACGGACTGGACAGGACAATCGGCCCCAGCATTTT. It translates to CSARRTGQDNRPQHF.

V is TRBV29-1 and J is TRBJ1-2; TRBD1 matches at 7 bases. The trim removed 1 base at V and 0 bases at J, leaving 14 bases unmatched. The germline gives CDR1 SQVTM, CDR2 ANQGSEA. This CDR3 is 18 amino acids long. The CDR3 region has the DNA TGCAGCGTTGAAGGGTCAACAGGGGAGTGGGGAGCTAACTATGGCTACACCTTC. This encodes CSVEGSTGEWGANYGYTF.

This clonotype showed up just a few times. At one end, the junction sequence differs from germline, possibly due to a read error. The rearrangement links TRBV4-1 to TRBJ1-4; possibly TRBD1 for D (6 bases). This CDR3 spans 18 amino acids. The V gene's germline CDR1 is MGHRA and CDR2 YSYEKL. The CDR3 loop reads CASSQGAQGGGTNGKLFF. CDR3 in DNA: TGCGCCAGCAGCCAAGGAGCACAGGGAGGAGGAACTAATGGAAAACTGTTTTTT.

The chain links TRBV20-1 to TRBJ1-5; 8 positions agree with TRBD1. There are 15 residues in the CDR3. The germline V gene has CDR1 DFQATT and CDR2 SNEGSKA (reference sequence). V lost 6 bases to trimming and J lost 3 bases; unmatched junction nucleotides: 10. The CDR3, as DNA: TGCAGTGCCGCGGACAGGGAGGGACTCAATCAGCCCCAGCATTTT. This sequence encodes CSAADREGLNQPQHF.

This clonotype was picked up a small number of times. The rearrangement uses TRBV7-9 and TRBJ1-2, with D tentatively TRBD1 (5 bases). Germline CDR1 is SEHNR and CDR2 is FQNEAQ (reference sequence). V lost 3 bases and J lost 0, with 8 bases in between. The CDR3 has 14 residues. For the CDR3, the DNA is TGTGCCAGCAGCTTCGAGACAGCTAACTATGGCTACACCTTC. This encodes CASSFETANYGYTF.

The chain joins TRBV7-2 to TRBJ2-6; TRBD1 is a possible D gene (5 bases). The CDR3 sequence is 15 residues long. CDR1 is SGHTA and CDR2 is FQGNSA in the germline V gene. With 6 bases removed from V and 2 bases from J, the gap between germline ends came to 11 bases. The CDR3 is CASSAQGTGANVLTF. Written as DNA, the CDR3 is TGTGCCAGCAGTGCCCAGGGCACTGGGGCCAACGTCCTGACTTTC.

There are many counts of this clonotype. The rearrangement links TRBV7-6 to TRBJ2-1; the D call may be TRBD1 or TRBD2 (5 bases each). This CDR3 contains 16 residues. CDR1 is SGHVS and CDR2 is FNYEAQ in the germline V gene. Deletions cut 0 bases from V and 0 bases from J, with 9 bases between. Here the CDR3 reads CASSLAWGSSYNEQFF. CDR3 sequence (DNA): TGTGCCAGCAGCTTAGCGTGGGGGTCCTCCTACAATGAGCAGTTCTTC.

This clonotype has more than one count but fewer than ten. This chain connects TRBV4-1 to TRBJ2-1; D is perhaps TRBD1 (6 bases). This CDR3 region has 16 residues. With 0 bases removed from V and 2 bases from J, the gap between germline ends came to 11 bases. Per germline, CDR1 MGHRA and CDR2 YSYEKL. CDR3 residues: CASSQEGASPYNEQFF. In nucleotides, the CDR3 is TGCGCCAGCAGCCAAGAGGGGGCCAGTCCCTACAATGAGCAGTTCTTC.

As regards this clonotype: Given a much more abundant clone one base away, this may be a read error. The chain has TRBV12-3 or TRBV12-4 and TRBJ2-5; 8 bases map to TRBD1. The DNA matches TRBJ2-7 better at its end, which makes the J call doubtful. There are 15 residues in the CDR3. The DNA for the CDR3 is TGTGCCAGCAGTTTAGCACCAGGGGGCCCCTACGAGCAGTACTTC. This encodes CASSLAPGGPYEQYF.

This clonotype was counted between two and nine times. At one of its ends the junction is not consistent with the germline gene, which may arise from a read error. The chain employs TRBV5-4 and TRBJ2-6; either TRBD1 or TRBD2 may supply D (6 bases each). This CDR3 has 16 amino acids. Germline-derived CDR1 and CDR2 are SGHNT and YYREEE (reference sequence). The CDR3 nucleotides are TGTGCCAGCCAAGGTACAGGGACTCCGGGGGCCAACGTCCGGACTTTC. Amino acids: CASQGTGTPGANVRTF.

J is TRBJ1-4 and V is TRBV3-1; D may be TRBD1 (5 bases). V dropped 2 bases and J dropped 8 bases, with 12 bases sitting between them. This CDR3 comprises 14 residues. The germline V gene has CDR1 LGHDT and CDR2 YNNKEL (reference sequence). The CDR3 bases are TGTGCCAGCAGCCAAAAGCGGGGCGCGGAAAAACTGTTTTTT. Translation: CASSQKRGAEKLFF.

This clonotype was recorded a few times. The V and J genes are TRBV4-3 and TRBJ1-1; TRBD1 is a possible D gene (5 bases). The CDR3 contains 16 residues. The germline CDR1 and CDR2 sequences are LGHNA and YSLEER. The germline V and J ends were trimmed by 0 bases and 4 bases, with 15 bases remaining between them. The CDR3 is CASSQDLPGIATEAFF. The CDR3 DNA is TGCGCCAGCAGCCAAGATCTCCCAGGGATTGCCACTGAAGCTTTCTTT.

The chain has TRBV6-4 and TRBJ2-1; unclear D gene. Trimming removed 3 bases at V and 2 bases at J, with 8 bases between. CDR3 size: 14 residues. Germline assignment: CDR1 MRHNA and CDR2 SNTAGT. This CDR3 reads CASSESGPYNEQFF. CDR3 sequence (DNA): TGTGCCAGCAGTGAGTCCGGGCCCTACAATGAGCAGTTCTTC.

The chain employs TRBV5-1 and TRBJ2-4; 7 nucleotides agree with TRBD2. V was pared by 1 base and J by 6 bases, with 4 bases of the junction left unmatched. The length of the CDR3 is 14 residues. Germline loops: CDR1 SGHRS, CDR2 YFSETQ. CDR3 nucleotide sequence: TGCGCCAGCAGCTTGCAAGGGGAGGGAAACATTCAGTACTTC. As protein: CASSLQGEGNIQYF.

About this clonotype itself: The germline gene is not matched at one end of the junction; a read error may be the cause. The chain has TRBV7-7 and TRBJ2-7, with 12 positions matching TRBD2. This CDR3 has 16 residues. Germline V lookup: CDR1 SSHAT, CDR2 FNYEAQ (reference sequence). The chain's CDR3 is CASSIGLAGTRETQYF. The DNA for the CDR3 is TGTGCTAGCAGCATCGGACTAGCGGGGACCCGGGAGACTCAGTACTTC.

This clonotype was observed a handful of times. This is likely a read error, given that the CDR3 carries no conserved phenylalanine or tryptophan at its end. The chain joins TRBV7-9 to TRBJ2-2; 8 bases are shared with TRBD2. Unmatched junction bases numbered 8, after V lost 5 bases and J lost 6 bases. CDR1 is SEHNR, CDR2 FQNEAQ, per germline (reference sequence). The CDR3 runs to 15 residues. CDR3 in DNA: TGTGCCAGCAGCGGCCGGGGGGGCCGCGCCGGGGAGCTGTTTGTT. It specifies CASSGRGGRAGELFV.

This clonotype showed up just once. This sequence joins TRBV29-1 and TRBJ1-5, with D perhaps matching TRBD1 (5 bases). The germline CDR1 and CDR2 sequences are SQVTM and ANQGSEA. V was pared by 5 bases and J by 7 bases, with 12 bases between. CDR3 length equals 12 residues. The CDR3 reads CSVRRQGQPQHF. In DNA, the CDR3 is TGCAGCGTTAGGAGGCAGGGACAGCCCCAGCATTTT.

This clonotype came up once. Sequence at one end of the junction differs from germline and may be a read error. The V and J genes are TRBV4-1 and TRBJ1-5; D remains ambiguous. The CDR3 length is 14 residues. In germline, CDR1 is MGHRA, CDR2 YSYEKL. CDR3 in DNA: TGCGCCGGCAGCCAAGATCTCGGGGATCAGCCCCAGCATTTT. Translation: CAGSQDLGDQPQHF.

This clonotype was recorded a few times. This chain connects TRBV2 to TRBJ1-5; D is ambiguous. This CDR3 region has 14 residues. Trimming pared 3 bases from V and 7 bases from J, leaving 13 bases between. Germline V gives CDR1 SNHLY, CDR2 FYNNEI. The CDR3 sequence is CASSDRGIGQPQHF. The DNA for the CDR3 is TGTGCCAGCAGTGACAGAGGTATCGGGCAGCCCCAGCATTTT.

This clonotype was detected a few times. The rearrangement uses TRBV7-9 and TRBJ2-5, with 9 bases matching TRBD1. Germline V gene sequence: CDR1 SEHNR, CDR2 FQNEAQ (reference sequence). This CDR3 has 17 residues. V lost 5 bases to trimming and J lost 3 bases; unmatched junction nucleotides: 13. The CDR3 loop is CASSQDFPGQGKETQYF. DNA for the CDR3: TGTGCCAGCAGCCAAGACTTCCCCGGACAGGGGAAAGAGACCCAGTACTTC.